This TCR beta chain was sequenced during a study of T cell repertoires in cytomegalovirus infection. V was shortened by 1 base and J by 8 bases, with 9 bases between the two germline ends. The germline gives CDR1 SGHNT, CDR2 YYREEE (reference sequence). CDR3 length: 13 residues. Study outcomes and limitations: HLA-C-restricted CMV clonotypes gave the most frequent clonotype in two of eight donors.

This clonotype has only one observation. Its cognate antigen is unknown. TCRdb independently ran MiXCR on the reads; one entry per CDR3 protein. The sample lists approximately 700,000 distinct CDR3 sequences; 35% to 45% were seen once. The sample comprised PBMCs. The rearrangement joins TRBV5-4 to TRBJ1-4; D is ambiguous. This TCR derives from a human donor in good health (CMV status not recorded). Some clones in this sample may be carry-over from other donors' samples. The CDR3 DNA is TGTGCCAGCAGCTTGAGACCAGTGGAAAAACTGTTTTTT. Residues: CASSLRPVEKLFF.